The present T cell receptor (beta chain) was sequenced within a study of blood T cell repertoires in COVID-19. Overall study context: Some COVID-19 samples were acute and others convalescent; all came from the United States, Italy and Spain. PBMCs, B-cell-depleted T cells, or T cells provided the cDNA or gDNA that made up the material.

There are a few counts of this clone. Original processing notes: It was from reference gene primer amplification that nucleated cell counts were estimated. Assay used: immunoSEQ multiplex PCR; TCRdb lists only in-frame clones, some missing. D and trimming were read from the DNA, whereas the V and J calls and clone size are those reported in that table. The table has about 47,000 clones, around 81% seen once. The length of the CDR3 is 14 residues. V was trimmed by 0 bases and J by 0 bases, leaving 8 bases between them. Looked up from germline, CDR1 is GTSNPN and CDR2 is SVGIG (reference sequence). The chain employs TRBV30 and TRBJ1-2; D is undetermined. The sequence came from a man between 65 and 85 years old with active COVID-19. Sequencing used peripheral blood. CDR3 bases: TGTGCCTGGAGTGTCTACAGATCTAACTATGGCTACACCTTC. This gives the protein CAWSVYRSNYGYTF.